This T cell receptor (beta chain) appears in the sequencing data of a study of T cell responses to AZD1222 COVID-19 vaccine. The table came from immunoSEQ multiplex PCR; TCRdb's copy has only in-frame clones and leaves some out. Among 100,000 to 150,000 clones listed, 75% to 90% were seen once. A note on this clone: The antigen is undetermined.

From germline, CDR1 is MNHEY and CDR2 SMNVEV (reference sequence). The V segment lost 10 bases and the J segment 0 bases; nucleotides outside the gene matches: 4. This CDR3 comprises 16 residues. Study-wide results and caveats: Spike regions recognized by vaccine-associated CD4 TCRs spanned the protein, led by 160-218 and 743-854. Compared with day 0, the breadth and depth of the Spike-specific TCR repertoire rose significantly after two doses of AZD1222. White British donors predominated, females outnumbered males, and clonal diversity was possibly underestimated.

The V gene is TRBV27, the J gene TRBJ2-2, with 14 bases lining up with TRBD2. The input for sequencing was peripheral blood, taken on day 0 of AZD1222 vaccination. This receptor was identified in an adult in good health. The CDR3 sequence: CAIGLAGGTNTGELFF. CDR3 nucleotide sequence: TGTGCCATCGGACTAGCGGGGGGCACGAACACCGGGGAGCTGTTTTTT.